This is a list of T cell receptor beta chains from one sample in a study of early T cells in non-severe SARS-CoV-2 infection. TCRdb itself ran the 5' RACE reads through MiXCR, one entry per CDR3 protein. The data contain more than 20,000 distinct CDR3 sequences, 4.5% of them singletons. Input material: whole blood. Receptor source: an adult who was a healthcare worker with PCR-confirmed SARS-CoV-2 infection or an uninfected control (not recorded which). The CDR3 runs from the conserved cysteine through the conserved F or W. Size tells how often a clone was seen (once, few, many) or the class of an expanded clone, and some rows leave it out.

J: TRBJ2-3
size: few
V: TRBV2
CDR3: CASSDGIDTQYF

J: TRBJ2-3
size: once
V: TRBV20-1
CDR3: CSALATLDTQYF

J: TRBJ2-1
size: many
V: TRBV28
CDR3: CASSAGYNYNEQFF

J: TRBJ2-5
size: many
V: TRBV7-9
CDR3: CASSSLAGGIYQETQYF

J: TRBJ2-7
size: many
V: TRBV7-2
CDR3: CASSSLLRSVEQYF

J: TRBJ2-7
size: .
V: TRBV28
CDR3: CASSSGLAGGYEQYF

J: TRBJ1-1
size: few
V: TRBV28
CDR3: CASSRSASETEAFF

J: TRBJ2-3
size: many
V: TRBV7-2
CDR3: CASSIGSSTDTQYF

J: TRBJ2-5
size: many
V: TRBV12-3/TRBV12-4
CDR3: CASSSKETQYF

J: TRBJ2-7
size: .
V: TRBV4-1
CDR3: CASSPGQPGYGEQYF

J: TRBJ2-1
size: .
V: TRBV5-1
CDR3: CASSRQGYSYNEQFF

J: TRBJ1-2
size: many
V: TRBV12-3/TRBV12-4
CDR3: CASSPYAEGGYTF

J: TRBJ1-5
size: .
V: TRBV20-1
CDR3: CSAGGQEYQPQHF

J: TRBJ2-2
size: many
V: TRBV20-1
CDR3: CSAPSGFTGELFF

J: TRBJ1-3
size: many
V: TRBV20-1
CDR3: CSARSDPSSGNTIYF

J: TRBJ2-1
size: many
V: TRBV11-2
CDR3: CASSSSGRGEQFF

J: TRBJ1-5
size: many
V: TRBV20-1
CDR3: CSAPDRVSNQPQHF

J: TRBJ1-3
size: few
V: TRBV9
CDR3: CASSVGQSTSGNTIYF

J: TRBJ2-5
size: .
V: TRBV10-2
CDR3: CATYRGRTYF

J: TRBJ2-3
size: .
V: TRBV4-2
CDR3: CASSQEGREGSDTQYF

J: TRBJ1-1
size: many
V: TRBV12-3/TRBV12-4
CDR3: CASKRQGINTEAFF

J: TRBJ2-1
size: many
V: TRBV11-2
CDR3: CASSSLRLADYNEQFF

J: TRBJ1-3
size: many
V: TRBV6-2/TRBV6-3
CDR3: CASSYSGTGRSGNTIYF

J: TRBJ2-1
size: few
V: TRBV29-1
CDR3: CSVGIYNEQFF

J: TRBJ1-1
size: few
V: TRBV7-2
CDR3: CASSLLLLNTEAFF

J: TRBJ1-5
size: many
V: TRBV6-5
CDR3: CASSSKQSNQPQHF

J: TRBJ2-1
size: .
V: TRBV7-2
CDR3: CASQHPRGNYNEQFF

J: TRBJ2-6
size: many
V: TRBV7-8
CDR3: CASSPRVSGANVLTF

J: TRBJ2-3
size: few
V: TRBV28
CDR3: CASSTSDRSTDTQYF

J: TRBJ2-3
size: many
V: TRBV18
CDR3: CASSPPVLGTDTQYF

J: TRBJ2-5
size: many
V: TRBV29-1
CDR3: CSVYPDRGGQETQYF

J: TRBJ1-1
size: many
V: TRBV29-1
CDR3: CSVGEMNTEAFF

J: TRBJ2-2
size: .
V: TRBV6-5
CDR3: CATYGTVNTGELFF

J: TRBJ1-1
size: .
V: TRBV29-1
CDR3: CSVDPGGTEAFF

J: TRBJ1-1
size: .
V: TRBV11-2
CDR3: CASSWGTPTEAFF

J: TRBJ2-1
size: few
V: TRBV5-5
CDR3: CASSLGTSGIRDEQFF

J: TRBJ2-2
size: many
V: TRBV14
CDR3: CASSQVTGLFGELFF

J: TRBJ1-3
size: few
V: TRBV6-5
CDR3: CASSYSFKTGSGNTIYF

J: TRBJ2-7
size: many
V: TRBV27
CDR3: CASSVNSQSTEQYF

J: TRBJ2-1
size: many
V: TRBV28
CDR3: CASSSLSGTLLNEQFF

J: TRBJ2-1
size: many
V: TRBV5-1
CDR3: CASSFMGLAGVYNEQFF

J: TRBJ2-7
size: many
V: TRBV10-3
CDR3: CAISETRTYEQYF

J: TRBJ2-2
size: .
V: TRBV6-6
CDR3: CASSYGTSGTGELFF

J: TRBJ1-2
size: many
V: TRBV12-3/TRBV12-4
CDR3: CASSLGDKYYGYTF

J: TRBJ2-3
size: many
V: TRBV5-4
CDR3: CASSLRLAGGQTDTQYF

J: TRBJ1-1
size: few
V: TRBV27
CDR3: CASRTGTALEAFF

J: TRBJ2-2
size: many
V: TRBV20-1
CDR3: CSARARGQNTGELFF

J: TRBJ2-3
size: many
V: TRBV6-2/TRBV6-3
CDR3: CASRAILAGVTRTDTQYF

J: TRBJ1-4
size: many
V: TRBV5-5
CDR3: CASSLDDPGHANEKLFF

J: TRBJ1-1
size: many
V: TRBV6-5
CDR3: CASSYAGLQNWGEAFF

J: TRBJ2-7
size: medium-sized
V: TRBV27
CDR3: CASSLGAASFYEQYF

J: TRBJ2-7
size: many
V: TRBV12-5
CDR3: CASGPLAGVSYEQYF

J: TRBJ2-2
size: many
V: TRBV2
CDR3: CASRPISANTGELFF